The present T cell receptor (beta chain) was sequenced within a study of blood T cell repertoires in COVID-19. Study as a whole: Acute and convalescent COVID-19 samples came from the United States, Italy and Spain. In each case, the material was cDNA or gDNA derived from T cells, B-cell-depleted T cells, or PBMCs.

In the original workflow: Amplifying reference gene primers gave estimates of nucleated cell counts. Profiled with immunoSEQ multiplex PCR; TCRdb holds only in-frame clones, not every one. V, J and clone size were drawn from that table, and D and trimming were deduced from the DNA. Of about 70,000 clones listed, 75% to 90% are singletons. V shed 4 bases and J shed 0 bases, with 13 bases lying between them. The CDR3 loop spans 16 amino acids. The germline V gene encodes CDR1 MNHEY and CDR2 SVGAGI. The clonotype was recovered from a woman at least 80 years old with active or convalescent COVID-19. Sequencing input: peripheral blood. The gene calls are TRBV6-5 and TRBJ2-4, with D possibly TRBD1 on 6 matching bases. The CDR3 spells CASSSSNRAAKNIQYF. CDR3 nucleotide sequence: TGTGCCAGCAGTTCGTCCAACAGGGCAGCCAAAAACATTCAGTACTTC.